The subject of this entry is one T cell receptor (beta chain). What it recognizes is unknown. The data belong to a study of vaccination and CD4 T cells after COVID-19. Study summary: Convalescent patients gave post-COVID blood a median roughly 96 days post-diagnosis, range 35 to 161.

Treatment of the sample: roughly 10-day PBMC culture with coronavirus spike peptide pools or control peptides (ViraFEST assay). V dropped 1 base and J dropped 4 bases, with 11 bases sitting between them. Germline CDR1 SGHNT, CDR2 YYREEE (reference sequence). The CDR3 runs 14 residues. The assay that was used to sequence DNA from cultured CD4+ T cells was the Oncomine TCR Beta short-read assay. A single record per CDR3 protein comes from TCRdb applying MiXCR to the PCR reads. Of 20,000 to 25,000 distinct CDR3 sequences in the sample, 43% were seen once. V is TRBV5-4 and J is TRBJ1-2; D may be TRBD1 (6 bases). The receptor was derived from a human donor who had recovered from COVID-19. The specimen was CD4+ T cells from blood, cultured in vitro. The CDR3 region is CASSLNQGSYGYTF. Written as DNA, the CDR3 is TGTGCCAGCAGCTTGAACCAGGGGTCCTATGGCTACACCTTC. Using reference TRBV5-4 and TRBJ1-2 for the parts outside the CDR3, the full variable domain is ETGVTQSPTHLIKTRGQQVTLRCSSQSGHNTVSWYQQALGQGPQFIFQYYREEENGRGNFPPRFSGLQFPNYSSELNVNALELDDSALYLCASSLNQGSYGYTFGSGTRLTVV.